Each of the 30 T cell receptor beta chains below was sequenced from the same sample in a study of T cells in Graves' hyperthyroidism and ophthalmopathy. Amplified regions were TCR beta CDR3 sequences from RNA transcripts. HTBI primers were used for first-round RT-PCR of the TCR CDR3. MiXCR, run by TCRdb on the multiplex PCR reads, gives a single entry per CDR3 protein. The sample has about 640,000 distinct CDR3 sequences, roughly 20% seen once. Input material: blood. The receptor set was obtained from a young man with Graves' ophthalmopathy.

This clonotype was seen a handful of times. The V gene is TRBV18, the J gene TRBJ2-4, with TRBD2 matching over 9 bases. J was trimmed by 6 bases and V by 3 bases; bases with no gene match: 9. The CDR3 length is 16 residues. In germline, CDR1 is KGHSH, CDR2 LQKENI. CDR3 residues: CASSPTSGLVGNIQYF. In DNA, the CDR3 is TGTGCCAGCTCACCGACTAGCGGACTAGTGGGAAACATTCAGTACTTC. Full variable domain (rest looked up from reference TRBV18 and TRBJ2-4): NAGVMQNPRHLVRRRGQEARLRCSPMKGHSHVYWYRQLPEEGLKFMVYLQKENIIDESGMPKERFSAEFPKEGPSILRIQQVVRGDSAAYFCASSPTSGLVGNIQYFGAGTRLSVL.

J is TRBJ2-2 and V is TRBV7-9; TRBD1 matches 12 bases. The CDR3 sequence is 18 residues long. CDR1 is SEHNR and CDR2 is FQNEAQ in the germline V gene (reference sequence). After removal of 5 bases from V and 4 bases from J, the junction contained 11 bases not matched to a gene. Here the CDR3 DNA reads TGTGCCAGCAGCCTCCCTCCGGGACAGGGGGCCGGCACCGGGGAGCTGTTTTTT. The encoded protein is CASSLPPGQGAGTGELFF.

This clonotype was counted at least ten times. This rearrangement joins TRBV28 to TRBJ1-1; weak D call: TRBD1 (5 bases). V was pared by 6 bases and J by 2 bases, with 10 bases between. This CDR3 region has 13 residues. Germline V gene data show CDR1 as MDHEN and CDR2 as SYDVKM. CDR3 amino acids: CASRTGQNTEAFF. Written as DNA, the CDR3 is TGTGCCAGCAGAACAGGCCAAAACACTGAAGCTTTCTTT.

This clonotype was seen a few times. The chain is built from TRBV6-1 and TRBJ1-2, with D maybe TRBD1 (5 bases). This CDR3 contains 12 residues. Deletions cut 6 bases from V and 8 bases from J, with 13 bases between. The germline V gene encodes CDR1 MNHNS and CDR2 SASEGT. CDR3 nucleotides: TGTGCCAGCAGGGCAGGGCGAGAAGGCTACACCTTC. This sequence encodes CASRAGREGYTF.

This clonotype was seen repeatedly, ten times or more. The chain links TRBV28 to TRBJ2-7, with TRBD2 matching 10 bases. The trim removed 7 bases at V and 4 bases at J, leaving 7 bases unmatched. The CDR3 has 14 amino acids. Germline-derived CDR1 and CDR2 are MDHEN and SYDVKM. The CDR3 sequence is CASNFSGRRYEQYF. The CDR3 DNA follows: TGTGCCAGCAACTTTAGCGGGAGGAGGTACGAGCAGTACTTC.

This clonotype occurred once. The chain recombines TRBV7-2 with TRBJ2-2; D may be TRBD2 (8 bases). CDR1 and CDR2 from the germline V gene are SGHTA and FQGNSA. V was cut by 5 bases and J by 6 bases, with 16 bases left in between. The CDR3 loop spans 15 amino acids. The chain's CDR3 is CASSREGARAGELFF. Written as DNA, the CDR3 is TGTGCCAGCAGCCGGGAGGGGGCGAGGGCCGGGGAGCTGTTTTTT.

On this clonotype itself: A much more abundant neighbour one base away suggests this may be a read error. The rearrangement uses TRBV11-2 and TRBJ2-2, with D perhaps TRBD1 (5 bases). Trimming removed 8 bases at V and 6 bases at J, with 22 bases between. This CDR3 spans 16 amino acids. Germline loops: CDR1 SGHAT, CDR2 FQNNGV. CDR3 in amino acids: CASGSIQAPAPGELFF. CDR3 nucleotide sequence: TGTGCCAGCGGCTCGATACAGGCGCCGGCGCCCGGGGAGCTGTTTTTT.

V is TRBV27 and J is TRBJ2-7; 8 bases fit TRBD2. The CDR3 contains 15 residues. The germline gives CDR1 MNHEY, CDR2 SMNVEV (reference sequence). Trimming cost V 2 bases and J 4 bases; bases outside gene matches: 7. The CDR3, as DNA: TGTGCCAGCAGTTTAGTCCCGCGGGAGGTTTACGAGCAGTACTTC. Amino acid sequence: CASSLVPREVYEQYF.

The chain combines TRBV10-1 with TRBJ2-7; TRBD2 agrees at 8 bases. The CDR3 is 14 amino acids. With 6 bases clipped from V and 0 bases from J, the junction kept 4 bases outside the gene matches. From germline, CDR1 is WNHNN and CDR2 SYGVQD (reference sequence). The CDR3 is CASSKTSASYEQYF. In nucleotides, the CDR3 is TGCGCCAGCAGCAAGACTAGCGCCTCCTACGAGCAGTACTTC.

This clonotype was detected ten times or more. The chain uses TRBV2 and TRBJ2-1, with 10 nucleotides matching TRBD2. CDR1 is SNHLY, CDR2 FYNNEI, per germline. With 6 bases clipped from V and 7 bases from J, the junction kept 6 bases outside the gene matches. The CDR3 covers 14 residues. The CDR3 nucleotides read TGTGCCAGCAGCCAGCGGGAGGGCCAGAATGAGCAGTTCTTC. It encodes CASSQREGQNEQFF.

The chain carries TRBV27 and TRBJ2-3; D gene uncertain. CDR3 length equals 14 residues. V shed 7 bases and J shed 4 bases, with 15 bases lying between them. Germline-derived CDR1 and CDR2 are MNHEY and SMNVEV (reference sequence). CDR3: CASTPTLKSDTQYF. The CDR3, as DNA: TGTGCCAGCACCCCGACTCTCAAGTCAGATACGCAGTATTTT.

The V call is TRBV7-6, the J call TRBJ2-2; 12 bases match TRBD1. Germline-derived CDR1 and CDR2 are SGHVS and FNYEAQ. Germline trimming cut 3 bases from V and 6 bases from J; bases unmatched to any gene: 8. This CDR3 has 17 residues. The CDR3 protein is CASSFDPGTGGPGELFF. Here the CDR3 DNA reads TGTGCCAGCAGCTTTGATCCCGGGACAGGGGGCCCCGGGGAGCTGTTTTTT.

The V call is TRBV20-1, the J call TRBJ2-7; perhaps TRBD1 as D (5 bases). The V gene's germline CDR1 is DFQATT and CDR2 SNEGSKA (reference sequence). V shed 2 bases and J shed 6 bases, with 20 bases lying between them. The CDR3 loop spans 15 amino acids. DNA for the CDR3: TGCAGTGCTAGACGACAGCCTACGTTTAAGGGCGAGCAGTACTTC. Its translation: CSARRQPTFKGEQYF.

The chain has TRBV11-3 and TRBJ2-5, with D perhaps matching TRBD1 (6 bases). Looked up from germline, CDR1 is SGHNT and CDR2 is YENEEA. CDR3 length: 14 amino acids. Trimming left V 6 bases short and J 2 bases short, with 13 bases between. The CDR3 bases are TGTGCCAGCAGGCCTACAGGGAGTCAAGAGACCCAGTACTTC. Translated: CASRPTGSQETQYF.

This clonotype was observed a few times. The genes are TRBV4-2 and TRBJ2-3; D perhaps matches TRBD1 (6 bases). CDR1 and CDR2 from the germline V gene are LGHNA and YNFKEQ. This CDR3 comprises 18 residues. Trimming cost V 0 bases and J 1 base, with 17 bases left between them. CDR3 sequence (DNA): TGTGCCAGCAGCCAAGACCCTGCTCTAGGGGGAGGCACAGATACGCAGTATTTT. Its protein product is CASSQDPALGGGTDTQYF.

The sample holds a few counts of this clonotype. The chain links TRBV10-3 to TRBJ1-1, with TRBD1 as a possible D gene (6 bases). Germline V gives CDR1 ENHRY, CDR2 SYGVKD. The V end was cut by 0 bases, the J end by 7 bases, with 12 bases between. This CDR3 is 14 amino acids long. The CDR3 coding sequence is TGTGCCATCAGTGAGTCCAGGGGAGGCAATGAAGCTTTCTTT. Protein sequence: CAISESRGGNEAFF.

This clonotype was seen a few times. CDR3 loop: CASSEVGMNTEAFF. The CDR3 region has the DNA TGTGCCAGCAGTGAGGTAGGAATGAACACTGAAGCTTTCTTT. V gene TRBV2 combines with J gene TRBJ1-1, with unresolved D. Trimming shortened V by 3 bases and J by 0 bases, and 8 bases separated the two germline ends. The CDR3 is made up of 14 amino acids. The germline V gene has CDR1 SNHLY and CDR2 FYNNEI.

This clonotype was seen only once. The chain uses TRBV6-1 and TRBJ2-6; the D is unclear. This CDR3 region has 16 residues. The V end lost 6 bases, the J end lost 4 bases, and 16 bases lay between the germline ends. Germline V lookup: CDR1 MNHNS, CDR2 SASEGT. CDR3 residues: CASSSGLAAGANVLTF. The CDR3 nucleotides are TGTGCCAGCAGCTCAGGTTTGGCAGCGGGGGCCAACGTCCTGACTTTC.

The chain couples TRBV6-5 to TRBJ2-5, with D possibly matching TRBD2 (6 bases). This CDR3 is built from 20 residues. With 2 bases removed from V and 4 bases from J, the gap between germline ends came to 29 bases. Germline loops: CDR1 MNHEY, CDR2 SVGAGI. This CDR3 reads CASSYADPTLYWGGGETQYF. DNA of the CDR3: TGTGCCAGCAGTTACGCGGATCCGACTTTGTATTGGGGAGGCGGAGAGACCCAGTACTTC.

V and J are TRBV7-9 and TRBJ1-5, with 10 bases matching TRBD1. This CDR3 spans 17 amino acids. CDR1 and CDR2 from the germline V gene are SEHNR and FQNEAQ (reference sequence). The V and J ends lost 1 base and 6 bases, in that order; junction bases with no gene match: 9. CDR3 residues: CASSLGARGQGSQPQHF. The CDR3 nucleotides read TGTGCCAGCAGCTTAGGCGCCCGGGGACAGGGGAGTCAGCCCCAGCATTTT.

Only a few counts were recorded for this clonotype. The chain has TRBV7-3 and TRBJ2-7, with a tentative D call TRBD2 (6 bases). The V end was cut by 3 bases, the J end by 3 bases, with 12 bases between. CDR1 and CDR2 (germline): SGHTA, FQGTGA. The CDR3 has 14 residues. The CDR3 nucleotides are TGTGCCAGCAGCTTTAGCGGTTTGGGCTACGAGCAGTACTTC. Protein product: CASSFSGLGYEQYF.

In this sample, this clonotype turned up many times. This sequence joins TRBV20-1 and TRBJ2-5; TRBD1 might be the D (5 bases). From germline, CDR1 is DFQATT and CDR2 SNEGSKA (reference sequence). This CDR3 comprises 11 residues. The V end lost 4 bases, the J end lost 4 bases, and 7 bases lay between the germline ends. CDR3 protein: CSATRGETQYF. CDR3 nucleotide sequence: TGCAGTGCTACAAGGGGAGAGACCCAGTACTTC.

In its sample, this clonotype was seen a few times. The rearrangement uses TRBV6-5 and TRBJ1-6; the D is unclear. The germline gives CDR1 MNHEY, CDR2 SVGAGI. The V end was cut by 0 bases, the J end by 6 bases, with 12 bases between. The CDR3 has 16 amino acids. CDR3 nucleotide sequence: TGTGCCAGCAGTTACTCTCGGGTGGGATTTAATTCACCCCTCCACTTT. Its translation is CASSYSRVGFNSPLHF.

This clonotype showed up just a few times. The chain carries TRBV11-2 and TRBJ2-5; TRBD2 aligns across 12 bases. Germline V gives CDR1 SGHAT, CDR2 FQNNGV. The CDR3 is 21 residues long. V lost 4 bases and J lost 2; bases outside the gene matches: 20. The CDR3 region is CASSSYGGTGFLAGGQETQYF. As DNA, the CDR3 is TGTGCCAGCAGCTCCTATGGGGGGACAGGGTTCCTAGCGGGAGGGCAAGAGACCCAGTACTTC. Full variable domain (remainder filled in from reference TRBV11-2 and TRBJ2-5): EAGVAQSPRYKIIEKRQSVAFWCNPISGHATLYWYQQILGQGPKLLIQFQNNGVVDDSQLPKDRFSAERLKGVDSTLKIQPAKLEDSAVYLCASSSYGGTGFLAGGQETQYFGPGTRLLVL.

This rearrangement joins TRBV18 to TRBJ1-5; D possibly corresponds to TRBD1 (5 bases). With 5 bases removed from V and 2 bases from J, the gap between germline ends came to 13 bases. Germline CDR1 and CDR2: KGHSH and LQKENI. There are 15 residues in the CDR3. The CDR3 DNA follows: TGTGCCAGCTCAACGAGGGACGAGGGCAATCAGCCCCAGCATTTT. Its translation: CASSTRDEGNQPQHF.

The DNA for the CDR3 is TGCAGCGTTAATAGCGGGACAGAGACCCAGTACTTC. This gives the protein CSVNSGTETQYF. The rearrangement uses TRBV29-1 and TRBJ2-5; TRBD2 matches 8 bases. Germline values: CDR1 SQVTM, CDR2 ANQGSEA. The CDR3 spans 12 residues. Unmatched junction bases numbered 3, after V lost 5 bases and J lost 4 bases. Filled out from reference TRBV29-1 and TRBJ2-5, the complete variable domain reads SAVISQKPSRDICQRGTSLTIQCQVDSQVTMMFWYRQQPGQSLTLIATANQGSEATYESGFVIDKFPISRPNLTFSTLTVSNMSPEDSSIYLCSVNSGTETQYFGPGTRLLVL.

The V gene is TRBV30, the J gene TRBJ2-1; D is perhaps TRBD1 or TRBD2 (5 bases each). V was cut by 5 bases and J by 10 bases, with 12 bases left in between. This CDR3 comprises 11 residues. Germline V gene lookup returns CDR1 GTSNPN and CDR2 SVGIG (reference sequence). The CDR3 is CAWGLGTEQFF. The DNA for the CDR3 is TGTGCCTGGGGTCTTGGGACGGAGCAGTTCTTC.

This clonotype was seen more than once but under ten times. The chain has TRBV5-4 and TRBJ2-2; D possibly corresponds to TRBD2 (6 bases). Germline V gene sequence: CDR1 SGHNT, CDR2 YYREEE (reference sequence). This CDR3 region has 15 residues. V lost 3 bases and J lost 1, with 10 bases in between. The CDR3 bases are TGTGCCAGCAGCTACCGGGACTTGAACACCGGGGAGCTGTTTTTT. Its translation: CASSYRDLNTGELFF.

The chain uses TRBV5-5 and TRBJ2-2; D might be TRBD1 (5 bases). V was clipped by 3 bases and J by 2 bases, with 11 bases between them. Germline V gives CDR1 SGHKS, CDR2 YYEKEE (reference sequence). The CDR3 contains 15 residues. CDR3 nucleotide sequence: TGTGCCAGCAGCTCGACAGTCTTTAACACCGGGGAGCTGTTTTTT. It translates to CASSSTVFNTGELFF.

The table lists this clonotype with a few counts. The chain links TRBV6-1 to TRBJ2-3; 7 nucleotides line up with TRBD1. CDR3 length: 14 residues. V was clipped by 4 bases and J by 4 bases; unmatched bases: 5. Germline V gives CDR1 MNHNS, CDR2 SASEGT. The CDR3 bases are TGTGCCAGCAGTGCGAGGGGGCGTGCAGATACGCAGTATTTT. The encoded protein is CASSARGRADTQYF.